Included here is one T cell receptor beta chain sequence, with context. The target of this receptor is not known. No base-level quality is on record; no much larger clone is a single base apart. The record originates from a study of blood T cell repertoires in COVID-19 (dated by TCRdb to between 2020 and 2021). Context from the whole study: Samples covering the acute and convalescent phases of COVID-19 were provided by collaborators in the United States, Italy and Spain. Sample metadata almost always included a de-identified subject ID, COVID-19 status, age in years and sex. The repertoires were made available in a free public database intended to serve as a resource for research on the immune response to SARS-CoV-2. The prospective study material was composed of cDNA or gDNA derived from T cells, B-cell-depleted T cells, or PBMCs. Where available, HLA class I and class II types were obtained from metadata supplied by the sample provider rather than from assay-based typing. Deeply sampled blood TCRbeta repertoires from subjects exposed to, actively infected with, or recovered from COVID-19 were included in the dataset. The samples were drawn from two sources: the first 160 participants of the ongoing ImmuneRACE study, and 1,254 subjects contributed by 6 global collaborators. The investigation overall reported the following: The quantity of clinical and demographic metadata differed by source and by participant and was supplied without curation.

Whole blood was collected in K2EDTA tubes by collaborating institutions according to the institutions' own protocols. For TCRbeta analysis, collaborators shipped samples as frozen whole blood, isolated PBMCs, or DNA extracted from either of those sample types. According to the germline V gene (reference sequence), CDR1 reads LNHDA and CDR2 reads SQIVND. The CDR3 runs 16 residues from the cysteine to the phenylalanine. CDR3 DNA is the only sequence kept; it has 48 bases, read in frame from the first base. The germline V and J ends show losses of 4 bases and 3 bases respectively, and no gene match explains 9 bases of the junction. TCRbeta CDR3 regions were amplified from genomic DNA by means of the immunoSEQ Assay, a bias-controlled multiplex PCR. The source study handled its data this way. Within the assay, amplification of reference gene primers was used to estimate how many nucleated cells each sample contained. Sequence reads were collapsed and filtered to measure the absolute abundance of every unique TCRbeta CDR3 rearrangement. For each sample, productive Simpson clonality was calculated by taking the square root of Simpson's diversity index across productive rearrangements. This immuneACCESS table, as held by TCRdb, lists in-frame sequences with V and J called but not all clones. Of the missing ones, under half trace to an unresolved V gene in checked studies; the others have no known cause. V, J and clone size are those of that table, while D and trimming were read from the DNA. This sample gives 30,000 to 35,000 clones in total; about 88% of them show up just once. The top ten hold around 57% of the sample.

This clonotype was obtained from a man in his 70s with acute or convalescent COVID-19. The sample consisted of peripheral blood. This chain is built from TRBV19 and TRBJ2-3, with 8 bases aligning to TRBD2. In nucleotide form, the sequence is TGTGCCAGTAGTAACAGCGGGGGCCAGCGGACAGATACGCAGTATTTT. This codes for CASSNSGGQRTDTQYF.